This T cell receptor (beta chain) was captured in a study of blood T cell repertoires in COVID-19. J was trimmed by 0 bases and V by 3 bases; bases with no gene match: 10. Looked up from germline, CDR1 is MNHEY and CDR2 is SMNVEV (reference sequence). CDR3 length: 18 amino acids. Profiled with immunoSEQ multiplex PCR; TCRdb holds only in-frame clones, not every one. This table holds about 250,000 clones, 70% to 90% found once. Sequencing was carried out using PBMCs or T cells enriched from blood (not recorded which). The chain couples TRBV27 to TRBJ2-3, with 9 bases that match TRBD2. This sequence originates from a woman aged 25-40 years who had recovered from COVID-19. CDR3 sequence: CASSFLLAGDGSTDTQYF. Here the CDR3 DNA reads TGTGCCAGCAGTTTTTTGTTAGCGGGAGATGGCAGCACAGATACGCAGTATTTT.